This T cell receptor beta chain came from a study of vaccination effects on CD4 cells after COVID-19. Notes on the study in general: Missing from the study were early post-infection timepoints, and its convalescent patients were few. Common cold coronavirus cross-reactivity was shown by only 1 of 255 vaccine-induced clones in healthy vaccinees.

Assay: immunoSEQ multiplex PCR; the TCRdb copy retains only in-frame clones and omits some. The sample shows approximately 82,000 clones, 74% of them seen only once. Peptide-pool stimulation followed by sequencing identified expanded antigen-specific CD4+ clonotypes in the ViraFEST assay. The authors isolated CD4+ T cells after around 9 days of culture. PBMC cultures contained 1.5 million to 2 million cells per well, approximately 9.2 IU/ml IL-2 and 10 ug/ml peptides. Germline loops: CDR1 LNHNV, CDR2 YYDKDF (reference sequence). V lost 0 bases, J lost 0 bases, and 6 bases lay in between. The CDR3 is 14 residues long. About this clone: Its specificity is unknown.

The sequence was collected from a human donor who received a COVID-19 vaccine. The chain carries TRBV15 and TRBJ2-7, with unresolved D. Source: CD4+ T cells from PBMCs cultured with HCoV-229E spike peptides, taken before COVID-19 vaccination. DNA of the CDR3: TGTGCCACCAGCAGAGAATGGAGCTCCTACGAGCAGTACGTC. Its translation is CATSREWSSYEQYV.